This T cell receptor (beta chain) is from a study of beta chain features in type 1 diabetes. Study-wide findings and caveats: TCRB CDR3s were moderately but significantly shorter in Type 1 diabetes patients in all four CD4+ subsets.

CDR3 length: 15 amino acids. Germline trimming cut 5 bases from V and 0 bases from J; bases unmatched to any gene: 6. Germline lookup yields CDR1 SQVTM and CDR2 ANQGSEA. As concerns this clone: What it recognizes is unknown.

As every portion of the isolated RNA was reverse transcribed, the sequencing read expressed TCRB transcripts. Profiling relied on immunoSEQ multiplex PCR, and the TCRdb table lists in-frame clones only, not all of them. The sample includes around 600,000 clones, around 12% of them seen just once. Sequenced input: naive CD4+ T cells from blood. This chain joins TRBV29-1 and TRBJ2-2; 7 nucleotides align to TRBD1. This sequence originates from a man younger than 45 with type 1 diabetes. The CDR3, as DNA: TGCAGCGTTACAGGGGTGGCCTCGAACACCGGGGAGCTGTTTTTT. This encodes CSVTGVASNTGELFF.